This is a list of T cell receptor beta chains from one sample in a study of blood T cell repertoires in COVID-19. Sequencing used immunoSEQ multiplex PCR; TCRdb keeps in-frame clones, though not all of them. The sample has a few hundred thousand clones; around 89% are singletons. The sample taken for sequencing was PBMCs or T cells enriched from blood (not recorded which). These receptors all come from a woman between 40 and 50 years old who had recovered from COVID-19. Both conserved end residues are trimmed from each CDR3.

CDR3 length: 15; J gene: TRBJ1-5; V gene: TRBV4-3; CDR3 protein: ASSQTTGEYSNQPQH
CDR3 length: 13; J gene: TRBJ1-2; V gene: TRBV3-1/TRBV3-2; CDR3 protein: ASSQEDRGRDGYT
CDR3 length: 12; J gene: TRBJ1-1; V gene: TRBV27; CDR3 protein: ASSPGQGNTEAF
CDR3 length: 15; J gene: TRBJ2-7; V gene: TRBV5-5; CDR3 protein: ASSLEVAGGYSYEQY
CDR3 length: 15; J gene: TRBJ2-7; V gene: TRBV14; CDR3 protein: ASSQDLGRQGAYEQY
CDR3 length: 12; J gene: TRBJ2-7; V gene: TRBV11-3; CDR3 protein: ASSLGGFSYEQY
CDR3 length: 15; J gene: TRBJ2-5; V gene: TRBV5-1; CDR3 protein: ASSGLAGGPGQETQY
CDR3 length: 11; J gene: TRBJ1-1; V gene: TRBV7-9; CDR3 protein: ASSLGQGNEAF
CDR3 length: 13; J gene: TRBJ1-6; V gene: TRBV5-1; CDR3 protein: ASSPWTAYNSPLH
CDR3 length: 12; J gene: TRBJ2-1; V gene: TRBV3-1/TRBV3-2; CDR3 protein: ASSQRSGRVEQF
CDR3 length: 13; J gene: TRBJ2-7; V gene: TRBV6-5; CDR3 protein: ASSPSGDSSYEQY
CDR3 length: 12; J gene: TRBJ1-1; V gene: TRBV5-5; CDR3 protein: ASSLEDTNTEAF
CDR3 length: 12; J gene: TRBJ2-5; V gene: TRBV6-5; CDR3 protein: ASMMGGDGETQY
CDR3 length: 10; J gene: TRBJ2-7; V gene: TRBV12-5; CDR3 protein: ASGPSDYEQY
CDR3 length: 13; J gene: TRBJ2-1; V gene: TRBV11-2; CDR3 protein: ASSLSRLAENEQF
CDR3 length: 15; J gene: TRBJ2-2; V gene: TRBV3-1/TRBV3-2; CDR3 protein: ASSQYRGPVDTGELF
CDR3 length: 11; J gene: TRBJ1-5; V gene: TRBV13; CDR3 protein: ASSGEGGQPQH
CDR3 length: 10; J gene: TRBJ1-2; V gene: TRBV29-1; CDR3 protein: SVALRGVGYT
CDR3 length: 9; J gene: TRBJ1-2; V gene: TRBV12-3/TRBV12-4; CDR3 protein: ATSTGYGYT
CDR3 length: 13; J gene: TRBJ1-2; V gene: TRBV4-2; CDR3 protein: ASSQEGQGNYGYT
CDR3 length: 14; J gene: TRBJ1-1; V gene: TRBV5-4; CDR3 protein: ASSSPPGGINTEAF
CDR3 length: 13; J gene: TRBJ2-7; V gene: TRBV6-5; CDR3 protein: ASSYGTGGSYEQY
CDR3 length: 18; J gene: TRBJ2-4; V gene: TRBV19; CDR3 protein: ASSTRTSGRERLAKNIQY
CDR3 length: 16; J gene: TRBJ2-2; V gene: TRBV18; CDR3 protein: ASSLAIAGPTNTGELF
CDR3 length: 14; J gene: TRBJ2-2; V gene: TRBV24-1; CDR3 protein: ATSDPDRGQVGELF
CDR3 length: 14; J gene: TRBJ2-7; V gene: TRBV27; CDR3 protein: ASSLGVGTGDHEQY
CDR3 length: 13; J gene: TRBJ1-1; V gene: TRBV19; CDR3 protein: ASSIGARMNTEAF
CDR3 length: 13; J gene: TRBJ2-3; V gene: TRBV7-8; CDR3 protein: ASRSESFSTDTQY
CDR3 length: 16; J gene: TRBJ1-5; V gene: TRBV27; CDR3 protein: ASSLKFPRADNNQPQH
CDR3 length: 13; J gene: TRBJ2-3; V gene: TRBV29-1; CDR3 protein: SVTGTSGSILPQY
CDR3 length: 12; J gene: TRBJ1-6; V gene: TRBV30; CDR3 protein: AWRGDRGNSPLH
CDR3 length: 12; J gene: TRBJ1-1; V gene: TRBV6-1; CDR3 protein: ASSEHSPENEAF
CDR3 length: 13; J gene: TRBJ2-3; V gene: TRBV9; CDR3 protein: ASSYRDRVTDTQY
CDR3 length: 13; J gene: TRBJ2-5; V gene: TRBV27; CDR3 protein: ATGGQNTLQETQY
CDR3 length: 13; J gene: TRBJ2-7; V gene: TRBV4-1; CDR3 protein: ASSQDDRGSYEQY
CDR3 length: 11; J gene: TRBJ1-2; V gene: TRBV19; CDR3 protein: ATSGQGRNGYT
CDR3 length: 10; J gene: TRBJ1-2; V gene: TRBV7-2; CDR3 protein: ASSSQGNGYT
CDR3 length: 13; J gene: TRBJ1-6; V gene: TRBV28; CDR3 protein: ASSFPDSYNSPLH
CDR3 length: 10; J gene: TRBJ2-5; V gene: TRBV12-5; CDR3 protein: ASALVEETQY
CDR3 length: 11; J gene: TRBJ1-2; V gene: TRBV12-3/TRBV12-4; CDR3 protein: ASSRPGWYGYT
CDR3 length: 12; J gene: TRBJ2-7; V gene: TRBV10-2; CDR3 protein: ASSHRDISYEQY
CDR3 length: 13; J gene: TRBJ2-3; V gene: TRBV5-1; CDR3 protein: ASSLGQGPTDTQY
CDR3 length: 13; J gene: TRBJ2-1; V gene: TRBV25-1; CDR3 protein: ASSGTGGLWNEQF